This T cell receptor (beta chain) was profiled in a study of cytomegalovirus exposure and HLA in healthy donors. Points from the study as a whole: Reports indicate that TCR beta sequences accurately predicted the HLA-A and HLA-B alleles of most subjects. Highly shared sequence variants in one cluster were likely a sequencing artifact.

The study ran its PCR with 60 Vbeta and 13 Jbeta primers. The assay was immunoSEQ multiplex PCR, and TCRdb's table has in-frame clones only and misses some. The table has about 90,000 clones, roughly 67% seen once; the top ten hold 20% to 25%. Unrecorded immune exposure was likely among donors, who were nominally healthy when sampled. There are 15 residues in the CDR3. Per the germline V gene, CDR1 is SEHNR and CDR2 is FQNEAQ (reference sequence). On this clone: Its target is unknown. The junction does not match germline at one end; this may be a read error.

The sample was PBMCs. This chain connects TRBV7-9 to TRBJ1-5, with 9 positions matching TRBD1. This sequence originates from a woman aged 45-65 years in good health and CMV-seropositive. CDR3 bases: TGTTCCAGCAGCTTAGAGGGGACAGGGAATCAGCCCCAGCATTTT. It translates to CSSSLEGTGNQPQHF. Based on the CDR3 plus reference TRBV7-9 and TRBJ1-5, the full variable domain is DTGVSQNPRHKITKRGQNVTFRCDPISEHNRLYWYRQTLGQGPEFLTYFQNEAQLEKSRLLSDRFSAERPKGSFSTLEIQRTEQGDSAMYLCSSSLEGTGNQPQHFGDGTRLSIL.